The 32 T cell receptor beta chains below were found in one sample sequenced in a study of identifying expanded T cells in peripheral blood. Using immunoSEQ multiplex PCR, the repertoire was profiled, and TCRdb retains in-frame clones only, with some absent. The sample carries tens of thousands of clones, approximately 90% recorded once. Sample: blood. The source is a person between 18 and 75 years old in good health.

This clone was observed once. The V and J genes are TRBV21-1 and TRBJ2-2; the table's D call TRBD2 went unverified against the DNA. TRBV21-1 is deemed a pseudogene. This CDR3 spans 14 amino acids. The CDR3 coding sequence is TGTGCCAGCAGAACCCTAGCGGGAAGCGAGGAGCTGTTTTTT. Its protein product is CASRTLAGSEELFF.

This sequence joins TRBV4-2 and TRBJ2-6, with D uncertain. CDR1 and CDR2 from the germline V gene are LGHNA and YNFKEQ. The CDR3 runs to 15 residues. Trimming stripped 0 bases from V and 5 bases from J, with 8 bases between. CDR3 amino acids: CASSQDLSWANVLTF. The CDR3 DNA is TGTGCCAGCAGCCAAGATCTTTCCTGGGCCAACGTCCTGACTTTC.

This rearrangement joins TRBV14 to TRBJ2-7, with TRBD1 as a possible D gene (6 bases). Trimming left V 1 base short and J 7 bases short, with 8 bases between. The CDR3 contains 12 residues. Germline V gene data show CDR1 as SGHDN and CDR2 as FVKESK. CDR3 amino acids: CASSQVRGEQYF. The DNA of the CDR3 is TGTGCCAGCAGCCAAGTGAGGGGGGAGCAGTACTTC.

This clone was detected once. V gene TRBV28 combines with J gene TRBJ2-5, with D possibly matching TRBD2 (5 bases). Trimming shortened V by 4 bases and J by 1 base, and 10 bases separated the two germline ends. The CDR3 totals 14 residues. Germline loops: CDR1 MDHEN, CDR2 SYDVKM. CDR3 in amino acids: CASSYERAQETQYF. CDR3 nucleotides: TGTGCCAGCAGTTATGAGAGGGCCCAAGAGACCCAGTACTTC.

The chain combines TRBV18 with TRBJ1-3; D might be TRBD1 (5 bases). CDR3 length: 16 amino acids. Trimming removed 1 base at V and 2 bases at J, with 12 bases between. Germline V gene data show CDR1 as KGHSH and CDR2 as LQKENI. This CDR3 reads CASSPRQGMTGNTIYF. CDR3 DNA: TGTGCCAGCTCACCACGGCAGGGAATGACTGGAAACACCATATATTTT.

The chain employs TRBV11-2 and TRBJ1-6, with D perhaps matching TRBD1 (6 bases). V lost 3 bases and J 0 bases, leaving 18 bases between the germline ends. This CDR3 has 19 residues. Looked up from germline, CDR1 is SGHAT and CDR2 is FQNNGV. The CDR3: CASSFRDKVGSSYNSPLHF. The CDR3 nucleotides read TGTGCCAGCAGCTTCCGGGACAAGGTCGGGAGCTCCTATAATTCACCCCTCCACTTT.

The chain links TRBV5-1 to TRBJ2-7, with TRBD2 matching over 8 bases. Germline CDR1 is SGHRS and CDR2 is YFSETQ. The CDR3 runs 17 residues. Trimming cost V 6 bases and J 0 bases; bases outside gene matches: 14. The CDR3 region has the DNA TGCGCCAGCATATCGCTAGCGGGCATCTTTAGCTCCTACGAGCAGTACTTC. Amino acids: CASISLAGIFSSYEQYF.

The rearrangement joins TRBV27 to TRBJ1-1; D possibly corresponds to TRBD1 (5 bases). V was pared by 6 bases and J by 4 bases, with 12 bases between. There are 13 residues in the CDR3. Germline V gene sequence: CDR1 MNHEY, CDR2 SMNVEV (reference sequence). CDR3 DNA sequence: TGTGCCAGCAGGTGGGGCAGGAGCACTGAAGCTTTCTTT. It codes for CASRWGRSTEAFF.

The chain is built from TRBV19 and TRBJ2-2; D tentatively fits TRBD1 or TRBD2 (5 bases each). The CDR3 extends over 15 amino acids. V dropped 9 bases and J dropped 3 bases, with 17 bases sitting between them. Germline V CDR1 and CDR2: LNHDA, SQIVND (reference sequence). CDR3 loop: CASLPGRGDTGELFF. CDR3 coding DNA: TGTGCCAGCCTCCCGGGGCGAGGGGACACCGGGGAGCTGTTTTTT. Drawing the rest from reference TRBV19 and TRBJ2-2, the complete variable domain is DGGITQSPKYLFRKEGQNVTLSCEQNLNHDAMYWYRQDPGQGLRLIYYSQIVNDFQKGDIAEGYSVSREKKESFPLTVTSAQKNPTAFYLCASLPGRGDTGELFFGEGSRLTVL.

The chain employs TRBV4-3 and TRBJ2-7; the match to TRBD2 covers 8 bases. The V gene's germline CDR1 is LGHNA and CDR2 YSLEER. The ends lost 1 base at V and 4 bases at J; junction bases unmatched: 9. This CDR3 is built from 16 residues. In nucleotides, the CDR3 is TGCGCCAGCAGCCAAGGCTTACTAGCGGATACTTACGAGCAGTACTTC. This encodes CASSQGLLADTYEQYF.

The CDR3 bases are TGTGCCATCAGTGAGTCGGGGGACAGGGACGCGGATGGCTACACCTTC. Its protein product is CAISESGDRDADGYTF. The V call is TRBV10-3, the J call TRBJ1-2; 9 bases line up with TRBD1. Germline V gene sequence: CDR1 ENHRY, CDR2 SYGVKD. The CDR3 contains 16 residues. The ends lost 0 bases at V and 6 bases at J; junction bases unmatched: 8.

CDR3 bases: TGTGCCAGCAGGGGGGGAGGCGGCAATCAGCCCCAGCATTTT. Protein sequence: CASRGGGGNQPQHF. This chain joins TRBV6-5 and TRBJ1-5; TRBD1 might be the D (5 bases). CDR1 and CDR2 from the germline V gene are MNHEY and SVGAGI. Trimming removed 6 bases from V and 2 bases from J, with 11 bases in between. This CDR3 spans 14 amino acids.

The rearrangement joins TRBV27 to TRBJ2-3, with 11 bases that match TRBD2. The length of the CDR3 is 14 residues. The germline V gene has CDR1 MNHEY and CDR2 SMNVEV (reference sequence). The trim removed 3 bases at V and 14 bases at J, leaving 10 bases unmatched. CDR3 loop: CASSLPRTSGHLYF. The CDR3 region has the DNA TGTGCCAGCAGTTTGCCCCGGACTAGCGGGCATCTGTATTTT.

CDR3 residues: CASMLAGGYNEQFF. The CDR3 nucleotides are TGTGCCAGCATGCTAGCGGGGGGATACAATGAGCAGTTCTTC. The chain couples TRBV11-2 to TRBJ2-1, with 11 bases aligning to TRBD2. The CDR3 is 14 residues long. CDR1 SGHAT and CDR2 FQNNGV come from the germline V gene. V lost 7 bases, J lost 4 bases, and 3 bases stayed unmatched.

This chain connects TRBV27 to TRBJ2-5; 10 bases map to TRBD2. This CDR3 is 14 amino acids long. Germline CDR1 MNHEY, CDR2 SMNVEV (reference sequence). V was clipped by 5 bases and J by 4 bases; unmatched bases: 4. The CDR3 here is CASSATSGVETQYF. The CDR3 DNA is TGTGCCAGCAGTGCCACTAGCGGGGTAGAGACCCAGTACTTC.

The chain has TRBV7-2 and TRBJ1-1; D unclear. Germline CDR1 reads SGHTA; CDR2 reads FQGNSA. This CDR3 contains 16 residues. V was pared by 2 bases and J by 0 bases, with 13 bases between. The CDR3 loop reads CASSLYEGRMNTEAFF. The CDR3 DNA is TGTGCCAGCAGCTTATATGAGGGCAGGATGAACACTGAAGCTTTCTTT.

V gene TRBV6-1 combines with J gene TRBJ2-1, with TRBD2 as a possible D gene (5 bases). V was trimmed by 8 bases and J by 8 bases, leaving 22 bases between them. The CDR3 totals 15 residues. Germline V lookup: CDR1 MNHNS, CDR2 SASEGT. The CDR3: CASSFRQQKRDEQFF. CDR3 coding DNA: TGTGCCAGCTCCTTCCGTCAGCAGAAGAGGGATGAGCAGTTCTTC.

The rearrangement joins TRBV20-1 to TRBJ2-7, with D tentatively TRBD1 or TRBD2 (5 bases each). CDR1 DFQATT and CDR2 SNEGSKA come from the germline V gene (reference sequence). V lost 3 bases and J 6 bases, leaving 9 bases between the germline ends. The CDR3 totals 11 residues. The CDR3 sequence is CSASWGFEQYF. CDR3 nucleotides: TGCAGTGCTAGTTGGGGGTTCGAGCAGTACTTC.

V is TRBV2 and J is TRBJ2-5; unclear D gene. Trimming took off 8 bases at V and 5 bases at J, with 24 bases between the two ends. The CDR3 extends over 16 amino acids. Per germline, CDR1 SNHLY and CDR2 FYNNEI. The CDR3 sequence is CASGSDGHTDAETQYF. The CDR3 DNA is TGTGCCAGCGGTTCGGACGGGCACACCGATGCGGAGACCCAGTACTTC.

The chain couples TRBV14 to TRBJ1-2; the D is unclear. The CDR3 sequence is 12 residues long. The germline CDR1 and CDR2 sequences are SGHDN and FVKESK. Trimming removed 2 bases from V and 7 bases from J, with 8 bases in between. The CDR3 sequence: CASSQTPIGYTF. The CDR3 DNA follows: TGTGCCAGCAGCCAAACTCCGATTGGCTACACCTTC.

The chain carries TRBV7-2 and TRBJ1-5, with 7 bases identical to TRBD1. The CDR3 is 17 residues long. From germline, CDR1 is SGHTA and CDR2 FQGNSA. V was pared by 1 base and J by 0 bases, with 6 bases of the junction left unmatched. The CDR3 protein is CASSLVGTDYSNQPQHF. The DNA of the CDR3 is TGTGCCAGCAGCTTAGTTGGGACAGACTATAGCAATCAGCCCCAGCATTTT.

V is TRBV19 and J is TRBJ1-2; 9 bases are shared with TRBD1. The CDR3 has 13 amino acids. Germline CDR1 LNHDA, CDR2 SQIVND (reference sequence). V was clipped by 7 bases and J by 8 bases; unmatched bases: 8. Here the CDR3 DNA reads TGTGCCAGTAACCCGGACAGGGGAGGAGGCTACACCTTC. This gives the protein CASNPDRGGGYTF.

The V call is TRBV10-3, the J call TRBJ2-1; TRBD2 aligns across 8 bases. CDR3 length equals 15 residues. The J segment lost 10 bases and the V segment lost 0 bases, leaving 8 bases of the junction unmatched. Germline V lookup: CDR1 ENHRY, CDR2 SYGVKD. The CDR3 loop is CAISESGTSGGEQFF. The CDR3 coding sequence is TGTGCCATCAGTGAGTCGGGTACTAGCGGCGGGGAGCAGTTCTTC.

This chain links TRBV28 with TRBJ2-3, with 10 bases fitting TRBD2. Germline V gene lookup returns CDR1 MDHEN and CDR2 SYDVKM. The CDR3 covers 18 residues. J was trimmed by 3 bases and V by 1 base; bases with no gene match: 10. The CDR3 loop reads CASSLSLKLAGRTDTQYF. The CDR3 DNA is TGTGCCAGCAGTTTATCCCTCAAACTAGCGGGGCGAACAGATACGCAGTATTTT.

J is TRBJ2-3 and V is TRBV2; D is perhaps TRBD2 (7 bases). Trimming removed 9 bases from V and 0 bases from J, with 13 bases in between. This CDR3 has 14 amino acids. The germline V gene has CDR1 SNHLY and CDR2 FYNNEI. The CDR3 nucleotides are TGTGCCAGTAAGGGGGGGAGAAGCACAGATACGCAGTATTTT. Its translation is CASKGGRSTDTQYF.

The CDR3 loop reads CASSIPDRGEQFF. The CDR3, as DNA: TGTGCCAGCAGCATCCCAGACAGGGGCGAGCAGTTCTTC. The chain couples TRBV28 to TRBJ2-1; 8 bases fit TRBD1. The CDR3 consists of 13 residues. Germline CDR1 reads MDHEN; CDR2 reads SYDVKM. V gave up 6 bases and J gave up 10 bases; unmatched junction bases: 8. Complete variable domain (other parts from reference TRBV28 and TRBJ2-1): DVKVTQSSRYLVKRTGEKVFLECVQDMDHENMFWYRQDPGLGLRLIYFSYDVKMKEKGDIPEGYSVSREKKERFSLILESASTNQTSMYLCASSIPDRGEQFFGPGTRLTVL.

V usage is TRBV18 and J usage is TRBJ1-1; no firm D call. V was pared by 3 bases and J by 0 bases, with 14 bases between. The CDR3 totals 16 residues. Germline loops: CDR1 KGHSH, CDR2 LQKENI. The CDR3 spells CASSPPGPLLNTEAFF. In DNA form, the CDR3 reads TGTGCCAGCTCACCCCCCGGACCTCTCCTGAACACTGAAGCTTTCTTT.

The sample holds a few counts of this clone. This chain joins TRBV12-5 and TRBJ1-2; D is ambiguous. Trimming left V 6 bases short and J 8 bases short, with 16 bases between. In germline, CDR1 is LGHNT, CDR2 FRNRAP. The CDR3 has 13 amino acids. CDR3 nucleotides: TGTGCTAGTGGCGCGGGGATGTTCGGCGGCTACACCTTC. Amino acid sequence: CASGAGMFGGYTF.

The genes are TRBV6-5 and TRBJ1-2, with a weak D call TRBD1 (5 bases). Trimming took off 2 bases at V and 4 bases at J, with 11 bases between the two ends. The V gene's germline CDR1 is MNHEY and CDR2 SVGAGI. The CDR3 totals 14 residues. The CDR3 DNA reads as TGTGCCAGCAGTTACGGGGGAGCGGGCTATGGCTACACCTTC. Its protein product is CASSYGGAGYGYTF.

The chain's CDR3 is CASSSGRENQPQHF. In DNA, the CDR3 is TGTGCCAGCAGTTCGGGACGGGAAAATCAGCCCCAGCATTTT. This chain links TRBV27 with TRBJ1-5, with D perhaps TRBD1 (5 bases). The V end was cut by 4 bases, the J end by 4 bases, with 11 bases between. CDR1 and CDR2 (germline): MNHEY, SMNVEV (reference sequence). The CDR3 has 14 residues.

The V and J genes are TRBV5-6 and TRBJ2-7, with TRBD1 matching 9 bases. Germline lookup yields CDR1 SGHDT and CDR2 YYEEEE. V gave up 0 bases and J gave up 4 bases; unmatched junction bases: 8. This CDR3 is 16 amino acids long. In DNA form, the CDR3 reads TGTGCCAGCAGCTTGGGGCGGCGGGACAGGGTATACGAGCAGTACTTC. Its protein is CASSLGRRDRVYEQYF.

CDR3 region: CASSPLQGFNSPLHF. The CDR3 nucleotides read TGTGCCAGCAGCCCTTTACAGGGTTTTAATTCACCCCTCCACTTT. The chain recombines TRBV11-2 with TRBJ1-6; D is possibly TRBD1 (6 bases). The length of the CDR3 is 15 residues. Germline V gene lookup returns CDR1 SGHAT and CDR2 FQNNGV. The germline V and J ends were trimmed by 5 bases and 6 bases, with 14 bases remaining between them.